The clone carrying this T cell receptor beta chain was seen at least ten times. Its target is unknown. The germline V gene has CDR1 SQVTM and CDR2 ANQGSEA. The CDR3 runs 10 residues. With 4 bases removed from V and 5 bases from J, the gap between germline ends came to 5 bases. All patients picked for sequencing had shown, by flow cytometry, an expansion of CD8+CD57+ cells. A severe acquired aplastic anemia diagnosis applied to all patients. The sample comes from a study of CD8+CD57+ T cells in acquired aplastic anemia. About the research overall: DNA from sorted CD4+ and CD8+ cells averaged about 3.2 ug.

Study observations and caveats: Both patients and controls carried the same twenty-nine CD8+ CDR3 sequences. No significant patient-versus-control difference appeared in CD8+ Simpson's diversity.

Template material for TCR beta VDJ and CDR3 profiling consisted of genomic DNA. MiXCR, run by TCRdb on the reads, gives a single entry per CDR3 protein. Of 100,000 to 150,000 distinct CDR3 sequences in the sample, approximately 41% were seen once. This TCR was sampled from a human donor with aplastic anemia. The chain carries TRBV29-1 and TRBJ2-5; no clear D. The specimen sequenced was sorted CD4+, CD8+, or CD8+CD57+ T cells (not recorded which) from PBMCs. CDR3 DNA sequence: TGCAGCGTTGCCCACGAGACCCAGTACTTC. Residues: CSVAHETQYF.